This TCR beta chain was documented in a study of cytomegalovirus exposure and HLA in healthy donors. Study-wide results and caveats: Most observed TCR sequences were rare, whereas some public TCRs were detected in many donors. Subsequent analysis found a tendency for first-cohort TCR clusters to co-occur within the 90 to 150 validation repertoires. Among the CMV-associated chains, three were confirmed in vitro as specific for CMV antigens.

For this clone: Its target is not known.

The CDR3 spans 15 residues. V was pared by 4 bases and J by 5 bases, with 15 bases between. Per germline, CDR1 SGHRS and CDR2 YFSETQ. Profiling relied on immunoSEQ multiplex PCR, and the TCRdb table lists in-frame clones only, not all of them. The profile shows around 120,000 clones, roughly nine tenths of them singletons. V usage is TRBV5-1 and J usage is TRBJ1-4; tentative D call: TRBD1 (5 bases). The receptor was isolated from a man between 18 and 29 years old in good health and CMV-seropositive. The sequenced material came from PBMCs. CDR3 loop: CASSPRQLGNEKLFF. CDR3 DNA: TGCGCCAGCAGCCCTCGACAGTTGGGGAATGAAAAACTGTTTTTT.